This T cell receptor (beta chain) derives from a study of CXCR3-negative and CXCR3-positive naive CD8 T cells. Findings of the study overall: Comparison of naive subsets found surface CD5 to be comparable, and TCR strength was inferred on the basis of TRB CDR3 properties. Naive cells positive for CXCR3 carried more hydrophobic TRB CDR3s than CXCR3-negative ones. Comparably high diversity marked both naive subsets, whereas memory CD8+ cells had much lower diversity.

Germline loops: CDR1 SQVTM, CDR2 ANQGSEA. This CDR3 is 15 amino acids long. Concerning this clonotype itself: Its antigen remains unidentified.

All TRB cDNA libraries came from 5' RACE performed with UMI labels. After re-calling the 5' RACE reads, TCRdb lists one entry per CDR3 protein, DNA absent. The listing contains just under 65,000 distinct CDR3 sequences. The TCR sequence derives from a human donor in good health. Some clones in this sample may be carry-over from other donors' samples. The chain is built from TRBV29-1 and TRBJ1-2; TCRdb designates TRBD1, a call that cannot be tested without DNA. Sequenced: naive CXCR3+ CD8+ T cells from blood. Specified subset: CD45RO-CCR7+CD27+CD95- naive CD8+ T cells expressing CXCR3 (TNR3+). The CDR3 loop is CSVDPGTGINYGYTF.